The 22 T cell receptor beta chains in this list originate from one sample, sequenced in a study of T cell responses to AZD1222 COVID-19 vaccine (dated by TCRdb to the early 2020s). Libraries were prepared through the immunoSEQ multiplex PCR assay. TCRdb carries this immuneACCESS record with in-frame sequences only. Its versions omit some clonotypes, under half of them owing to an unresolved V gene in the studies checked, with the rest unexplained. The table for this sample lists about 130,000 clones; 85% to 90% of them were counted only once. 1.5% to 2% of the sample goes to the ten largest clones. This specimen's time point label, interpreted: baseline before first vaccination. Source: peripheral blood, taken on day 0 of AZD1222 vaccination. The origin of the receptors is an adult in good health.

This clone showed up just once. DNA of the CDR3: TGTGCCAGCAGCCCCCGGGACAGGAGATCCTACGAGCAGTACTTC. Translated: CASSPRDRRSYEQYF. The chain carries TRBV7-9 and TRBJ2-7, with TRBD1 identical over 8 bases. V trimming: 5 bases; J trimming: 1 base; junction bases outside the gene matches: 7. The CDR3 is 15 amino acids. From germline, CDR1 is SEHNR and CDR2 FQNEAQ (reference sequence).

The chain has TRBV7-9 and TRBJ1-2; a possible D gene is TRBD1 (6 bases). Germline V gene lookup returns CDR1 SEHNR and CDR2 FQNEAQ (reference sequence). The ends were cut back, 1 base at V and 4 bases at J, with 13 bases in the middle. The CDR3 covers 15 residues. The CDR3 coding sequence is TGTGCCAGCAGCTTAGAGGGACAACCCTCCTATGGCTACACCTTC. This translates into CASSLEGQPSYGYTF.

The chain links TRBV6-4 to TRBJ1-2; D not resolved. Germline CDR1 MRHNA, CDR2 SNTAGT. The length of the CDR3 is 13 residues. V shed 0 bases and J shed 8 bases, with 10 bases lying between them. The CDR3 sequence is CASSDSRAGGYTF. CDR3 nucleotides: TGTGCCAGCAGTGACTCGAGGGCTGGGGGCTACACCTTC.

The rearrangement uses TRBV28 and TRBJ2-7; TRBD2 matches 7 bases. The CDR3 spans 14 residues. CDR1 is MDHEN, CDR2 SYDVKM, per germline. J lost 5 bases, V lost 2 bases, and 6 bases had no gene match. CDR3 amino acids: CASSLRGRAHEQYF. CDR3 bases: TGTGCCAGCAGTTTACGAGGGAGGGCCCACGAGCAGTACTTC.

V is TRBV27 and J is TRBJ1-1; tentative D call: TRBD1 (5 bases). Per germline, CDR1 MNHEY and CDR2 SMNVEV (reference sequence). Between the trimmed V and J ends, which lost 2 bases and 0 bases, there was a span of 10 bases. This CDR3 has 15 residues. The DNA of the CDR3 is TGTGCCAGCAGTTTACGACAGATAATGAACACTGAAGCTTTCTTT. Its translation is CASSLRQIMNTEAFF.

This clone came up a few times. The gene calls are TRBV15 and TRBJ1-1, with D hard to call. CDR1 is LNHNV and CDR2 is YYDKDF in the germline V gene (reference sequence). Trimming left V 0 bases short and J 6 bases short, with 11 bases between. The CDR3 is made up of 14 amino acids. The DNA of the CDR3 is TGTGCCACCAGCAGAGATGGGTTGCGGGCTGAAGCTTTCTTT. It yields the protein CATSRDGLRAEAFF.

This clone showed up just once. The chain carries TRBV6-5 and TRBJ1-6; TRBD1 might be the D (5 bases). The CDR3 totals 15 residues. The V gene lost 6 bases and the J gene lost 7 bases, with 16 bases spanning the gap. Germline assignment: CDR1 MNHEY and CDR2 SVGAGI. The CDR3 region has the DNA TGTGCCAGCAGCATGGGGGGTTTTGAGAATTCACCCCTCCACTTT. Translated, it gives CASSMGGFENSPLHF.

The rearrangement links TRBV28 to TRBJ1-3; 10 bases align to TRBD1. V lost 8 bases to trimming and J lost 7 bases; unmatched junction nucleotides: 2. Germline-derived CDR1 and CDR2 are MDHEN and SYDVKM. This CDR3 contains 12 residues. The CDR3 coding sequence is TGTGCCAGCCGGGGACAGGGGAACACCATATATTTT. Translation gives CASRGQGNTIYF.

The CDR3 sequence: CASSLARLGEDEQFF. The CDR3 DNA reads as TGTGCCAGCAGCTTAGCCAGGCTAGGGGAGGATGAGCAGTTCTTC. The chain has TRBV7-2 and TRBJ2-1; perhaps TRBD2 as D (6 bases). CDR1 is SGHTA, CDR2 FQGNSA, per germline. There are 15 residues in the CDR3. The V end was cut by 0 bases, the J end by 8 bases, with 14 bases between.

The rearrangement joins TRBV5-6 to TRBJ2-1; D call uncertain. V was clipped by 3 bases and J by 4 bases, with 5 bases between them. The germline CDR1 and CDR2 sequences are SGHDT and YYEEEE. The CDR3 extends over 12 amino acids. Written as DNA, the CDR3 is TGTGCCAGCAGCTCAGATTACAATGAGCAGTTCTTC. Encoded protein: CASSSDYNEQFF.

V gene TRBV10-3 combines with J gene TRBJ1-1, with TRBD1 as a possible D gene (5 bases). Looked up from germline, CDR1 is ENHRY and CDR2 is SYGVKD. The CDR3 sequence is 13 residues long. Trimming removed 5 bases from V and 5 bases from J, with 12 bases in between. Here the CDR3 reads CAISRGWETEAFF. The CDR3, as DNA: TGTGCCATCAGTCGGGGGTGGGAGACTGAAGCTTTCTTT.

The chain employs TRBV15 and TRBJ2-7, with D perhaps TRBD2 (7 bases). Germline assignment: CDR1 LNHNV and CDR2 YYDKDF (reference sequence). This CDR3 is 15 amino acids long. Trimming pared 0 bases from V and 4 bases from J, leaving 13 bases between. DNA for the CDR3: TGTGCCACCAGCAGAGAGTTGGGGGGGGCATACGAGCAGTACTTC. Protein sequence: CATSRELGGAYEQYF.

The CDR3 bases are TGTGCCAGCAGCCAAGTTTTCACGGGGAGCTATGGCTACACCTTC. It codes for CASSQVFTGSYGYTF. The chain employs TRBV3-1 (or the pseudogene TRBV3-2) and TRBJ1-2; no firm D call. The CDR3 has 15 amino acids. Germline V CDR1 and CDR2: LGHDT, YNNKEL (reference sequence). V gave up 1 base and J gave up 4 bases, with 13 bases separating them.

Only one count was recorded for this clone. The chain carries TRBV5-1 and TRBJ2-2, with D hard to call. Germline CDR1 SGHRS, CDR2 YFSETQ. The V and J ends lost 3 bases and 5 bases respectively, with 23 bases between them. The CDR3 has 18 amino acids. CDR3 DNA sequence: TGCGCCAGCAGCTACCTTGCCCAGCGTACAAGCAAAACCGGGGAGCTGTTTTTT. Its translation is CASSYLAQRTSKTGELFF.

The genes are TRBV5-5 and TRBJ2-7, with 7 bases fitting TRBD2. The CDR3 loop spans 14 amino acids. V shed 4 bases and J 3 bases; nucleotides not matched to a gene: 7. CDR1 is SGHKS, CDR2 YYEKEE, per germline (reference sequence). CDR3 region: CASSTRGEYYEQYF. The CDR3 nucleotides are TGTGCCAGCAGCACCCGGGGGGAATACTACGAGCAGTACTTC.

V and J are TRBV25-1 and TRBJ1-1; D remains ambiguous. There are 13 residues in the CDR3. V was trimmed by 8 bases and J by 3 bases, leaving 13 bases between them. CDR1 and CDR2 from the germline V gene are MGHDK and SYGVNS. In nucleotides, the CDR3 is TGTGCCAGCCGCAGGAGGTTGGACACTGAAGCTTTCTTT. This sequence encodes CASRRRLDTEAFF.

The gene calls are TRBV5-5 and TRBJ2-1; no clear D. There are 15 residues in the CDR3. Trimming left V 2 bases short and J 7 bases short, with 16 bases between. CDR1 is SGHKS, CDR2 YYEKEE, per germline (reference sequence). The CDR3 here is CASSFEQDPFNEQFF. The CDR3 coding sequence is TGTGCCAGCAGCTTCGAACAAGATCCGTTTAATGAGCAGTTCTTC.

This clone showed up just once. The chain uses TRBV19 and TRBJ1-1; the D is unclear. There are 15 residues in the CDR3. The germline V gene encodes CDR1 LNHDA and CDR2 SQIVND (reference sequence). V dropped 3 bases and J dropped 1 base, with 12 bases sitting between them. CDR3 sequence reads: CASSIPGLGNTEAFF. Here the CDR3 DNA reads TGTGCCAGTAGTATCCCTGGGCTGGGGAACACTGAAGCTTTCTTT.

The chain couples TRBV2 to TRBJ1-3; 9 bases are a match to TRBD1. The CDR3 is made up of 16 amino acids. Germline-derived CDR1 and CDR2 are SNHLY and FYNNEI. V was clipped by 3 bases and J by 4 bases; unmatched bases: 7. Here the CDR3 reads CASSEIQGARGNTIYF. For the CDR3, the DNA is TGTGCCAGCAGTGAGATACAGGGGGCTCGAGGAAACACCATATATTTT.

J is TRBJ1-2 and V is TRBV6-1; D gene unclear. The CDR3 has 14 residues. Germline V gives CDR1 MNHNS, CDR2 SASEGT. Deletions cut 2 bases from V and 4 bases from J, with 11 bases between. The CDR3 region is CASSESMPVYGYTF. The CDR3 DNA reads as TGTGCCAGCAGTGAATCAATGCCAGTCTATGGCTACACCTTC.

V and J are TRBV6-5 and TRBJ2-2; D is possibly TRBD2 (5 bases). The CDR3 runs to 12 residues. V dropped 6 bases and J dropped 4 bases, with 6 bases sitting between them. The V gene's germline CDR1 is MNHEY and CDR2 SVGAGI. CDR3 region: CASSGGTGELFF. In DNA, the CDR3 is TGTGCCAGCAGCGGAGGCACCGGGGAGCTGTTTTTT.

CDR3 loop: CASSGGQGHTEAFF. The CDR3 DNA reads TGTGCCAGCAGCGGGGGACAGGGTCACACTGAAGCTTTCTTT. This chain links TRBV7-2 with TRBJ1-1; 9 bases map to TRBD1. Looked up from germline, CDR1 is SGHTA and CDR2 is FQGNSA. J was trimmed by 3 bases and V by 5 bases; bases with no gene match: 4. The CDR3 has 14 amino acids.